These 8 T cell receptor beta chains were sequenced from one sample in a study of identical twins. One entry per CDR3 protein results from TCRdb running MiXCR on the 5' RACE reads. The sample yields roughly 700,000 distinct CDR3 sequences, 8.6% seen once. The sample was also linked to a second study, of yellow fever vaccine responses in identical twins.

What was sequenced was PBMCs. These receptors were taken from a woman between 18 and 30 years old in good health.

The chain carries TRBV24-1 and TRBJ2-7, with D hard to call. The germline V gene encodes CDR1 KGHDR and CDR2 SFDVKD. The CDR3 sequence is 12 residues long. With 3 bases removed from V and 3 bases from J, the gap between germline ends came to 5 bases. The CDR3 is CATSDNSYEQYF. The DNA of the CDR3 is TGTGCCACCAGTGATAACAGCTACGAGCAGTACTTC.

This chain links TRBV6-2 or TRBV6-3 with TRBJ2-3, with D perhaps TRBD2 (5 bases). Trimming took off 4 bases at V and 3 bases at J, with 8 bases between the two ends. The CDR3 has 13 residues. The germline V gene encodes CDR1 MNHEY and CDR2 SVGEGT. CDR3 amino acids: CASSFRDTDTQYF. The CDR3, as DNA: TGTGCCAGCAGTTTTCGGGATACAGATACGCAGTATTTT.

The chain employs TRBV11-2 and TRBJ2-7; D is ambiguous. V gave up 3 bases and J gave up 3 bases, with 15 bases separating them. This CDR3 region has 15 residues. Germline lookup yields CDR1 SGHAT and CDR2 FQNNGV. The CDR3 sequence: CASSFTYYLNYEQYF. The CDR3 coding sequence is TGTGCCAGCAGCTTTACGTACTACCTTAACTACGAGCAGTACTTC.

Ten or more counts support this clonotype. V is TRBV3-1 and J is TRBJ1-5, with D possibly being TRBD1 (5 bases). This CDR3 is built from 13 residues. V was shortened by 1 base and J by 7 bases, with 8 bases between the two germline ends. Looked up from germline, CDR1 is LGHDT and CDR2 is YNNKEL (reference sequence). The CDR3 sequence is CASSQGREQPQHF. CDR3 bases: TGTGCCAGCAGCCAAGGCAGGGAGCAGCCCCAGCATTTT.

V is TRBV4-1 and J is TRBJ2-1; D unclear. The CDR3 loop spans 16 amino acids. Germline V gene sequence: CDR1 MGHRA, CDR2 YSYEKL. V lost 2 bases to trimming and J lost 5 bases, with 16 bases between them. The CDR3 DNA reads as TGCGCCAGCAGCCAACACTCCTCCAGACGGGACAATGAGCAGTTCTTC. This codes for CASSQHSSRRDNEQFF.

V gene TRBV5-6 combines with J gene TRBJ1-2, with TRBD1 as a possible D gene (5 bases). The length of the CDR3 is 14 residues. Between the trimmed V and J ends, which lost 6 bases and 3 bases, there was a span of 15 bases. Germline V gene lookup returns CDR1 SGHDT and CDR2 YYEEEE. CDR3 nucleotide sequence: TGTGCCAGCACCCGACGGGGGGACTACTATGGCTACACCTTC. Its protein product is CASTRRGDYYGYTF.

This clonotype was seen repeatedly, ten times or more. The chain employs TRBV6-2 or TRBV6-3 and TRBJ1-5; D may be TRBD1 (6 bases). V lost 10 bases to trimming and J lost 0 bases, with 22 bases between them. CDR1 is MNHEY and CDR2 is SVGEGT in the germline V gene. The CDR3 is made up of 17 amino acids. The CDR3 region is CATMGAGEQYSNQPQHF. The DNA for the CDR3 is TGTGCCACCATGGGGGCAGGAGAGCAATATAGCAATCAGCCCCAGCATTTT.

This clonotype was recorded at least ten times. The V call is TRBV20-1, the J call TRBJ2-2; 8 bases line up with TRBD2. Trimming removed 5 bases from V and 5 bases from J; junction bases left unmatched: 4. Per the germline V gene, CDR1 is DFQATT and CDR2 is SNEGSKA (reference sequence). The CDR3 sequence is 13 residues long. Here the CDR3 reads CSAVAGQTGELFF. As DNA, the CDR3 is TGCAGTGCTGTAGCGGGGCAGACCGGGGAGCTGTTTTTT.